This T cell receptor (beta chain) comes out of a study of early T cells in non-severe SARS-CoV-2 infection (dated by TCRdb to the early 2020s). For the wider study: Bulk RNA from unsorted whole blood was used for TCR sequencing, so alpha and beta chains could not be paired. Broader findings and caveats from the paper: VDJdb matching was skewed toward anti-spike CD8 responses and likely underestimated virus-specific expansions, missing private and CD4 specificities.

There are a few counts of this clonotype. Its antigen specificity is not known. No base-level quality is on record; no much larger clone is a single base apart. The library was prepared using 5' RACE. Sequencing used a NextSeq 500. In the TCR library protocol, unique molecular identifiers were attached to individual cDNA molecules to correct for PCR bias and sequencing error. Both TCR alpha and beta chains were sequenced, and tight co-correlation was observed between alpha and beta sequence abundances in each sample. The published analysis was carried out like this. V gene, J gene and CDR3 annotation of TCR sequences was performed with Decombinator V4. TCRs were defined as expanded if a significant change between any two time points was detected under a Poisson model with p below 0.0001. TCR abundances were normalised to the total number of TCRs sequenced per sample and expressed as counts per million. TRAV1-2 paired with TRAJ12, TRAJ20 or TRAJ33 defined MAIT TCRs, while TRAV10 paired with TRAJ18 defined iNKT TCRs. VDJdb, accessed on 1 November 2021, was searched for TCRs annotated for CMV, EBV and SARS-CoV-2, and TCRs annotated for more than one antigen were excluded. The public reads were quality trimmed at Q25 with fastp and then assembled into clones with MiXCR by TCRdb, keeping productive beta chains. A single entry per CDR3 protein holds the most common genes and DNA from its merged rows. The V and J calls follow TCRdb's processing rather than the paper's. Counted in this sample were tens of thousands of distinct CDR3 sequences; about a tenth of them appeared once. The top ten clones comprise less than 25% of the sample.

Set within a cohort of healthcare workers in London, UK, this nested case-control study involved weekly PCR testing of nasopharyngeal swabs along with blood sampling. Healthcare workers were enrolled in the week of the UK lockdown, from 23 to 31 March 2020, and were followed every week for up to roughly 16 weeks. Sequences MNHNS (CDR1) and SASEGT (CDR2) are obtained from the germline V gene. V is pared back by 1 base and J by 7 bases, with 8 bases lying between the germline termini. The CDR3 runs 13 amino acids, cysteine and phenylalanine included. Only the CDR3 region is kept as DNA, spanning 39 bases read in frame from base 1.

The V and J segments used are TRBV6-1 and TRBJ2-1; there is no confident call for the D gene. This receptor was obtained from an adult who was a healthcare worker with PCR-confirmed SARS-CoV-2 infection or an uninfected control (not recorded which). Input material: whole blood. At the DNA level, the sequence is TGTGCCAGCAGTGAAGAGGGCGGAAATGAGCAGTTCTTC. Translated, it reads CASSEEGGNEQFF.